The 24 T cell receptor beta chains in this list originate from one sample, sequenced in a study of blood T cell repertoires in COVID-19 (dated by TCRdb to about 2020). The library was obtained by the immunoSEQ multiplex PCR assay. TCRdb took this table from immuneACCESS and kept in-frame rearrangements with V and J called. Such tables lack part of the clones; where checked against another copy, unresolved V genes explain under half of the gap, and the rest is unexplained. The sample table records over 95,000 clones; roughly 84% of these occur just once. The leading ten clones occupy 1.5% to 2.5% of the sample. The source material was peripheral blood. The receptors originated from a man between 70 and 80 years old with active or convalescent COVID-19.

The chain joins TRBV6-5 to TRBJ1-2; TRBD1 matches at 7 bases. The ends lost 4 bases at V and 7 bases at J; junction bases unmatched: 6. The CDR3 contains 13 residues. CDR1 and CDR2 from the germline V gene are MNHEY and SVGAGI. Here the CDR3 reads CASSSQGWSGYTF. In nucleotides, the CDR3 is TGTGCCAGCAGTTCACAGGGGTGGAGTGGCTACACCTTC.

The chain recombines TRBV28 with TRBJ2-5; 8 bases map to TRBD2. Trimming removed 6 bases from V and 4 bases from J; junction bases left unmatched: 10. Looked up from germline, CDR1 is MDHEN and CDR2 is SYDVKM. This CDR3 has 15 residues. The CDR3 is CASSRRGGQVETQYF. The CDR3 bases are TGTGCCAGCAGCCGACGGGGGGGCCAGGTAGAGACCCAGTACTTC.

The chain recombines TRBV28 with TRBJ2-7; 7 bases fit TRBD1. The junction had 10 bases not matched to a gene; V was cut back by 4 bases and J by 4 bases. Germline V lookup: CDR1 MDHEN, CDR2 SYDVKM. The CDR3 length is 15 residues. In DNA, the CDR3 is TGTGCCAGCAGTTCCCTATCAGGGGGTCGGTACGAGCAGTACTTC. Encoded protein: CASSSLSGGRYEQYF.

The chain's CDR3 is CASSPQTTATEAFF. The CDR3 region has the DNA TGTGCCAGCAGCCCACAGACGACAGCGACTGAAGCTTTCTTT. The chain carries TRBV7-9 and TRBJ1-1; a possible D gene is TRBD1 (5 bases). Germline assignment: CDR1 SEHNR and CDR2 FQNEAQ (reference sequence). The CDR3 runs to 14 residues. V gave up 5 bases and J gave up 5 bases, with 15 bases separating them.

The chain combines TRBV19 with TRBJ2-5; 10 bases are a match to TRBD2. Per the germline V gene, CDR1 is LNHDA and CDR2 is SQIVND (reference sequence). The CDR3 is 15 amino acids. Trimming at V came to 4 bases and at J to 4 bases, leaving 6 bases not matched to a gene. CDR3 protein: CASSTLAGVAETQYF. The DNA of the CDR3 is TGTGCCAGTAGTACGCTAGCGGGGGTGGCAGAGACCCAGTACTTC.

The chain is built from TRBV6-5 and TRBJ1-4, with D possibly matching TRBD1 (5 bases). The length of the CDR3 is 15 residues. From germline, CDR1 is MNHEY and CDR2 SVGAGI. V lost 2 bases to trimming and J lost 8 bases, with 15 bases between them. CDR3 protein: CASSYGTGEREKLFF. DNA for the CDR3: TGTGCCAGCAGTTACGGGACGGGGGAAAGGGAAAAACTGTTTTTT.

This clone was counted once. The chain couples TRBV3-1 (or the pseudogene TRBV3-2) to TRBJ2-5; possibly TRBD1 for D (5 bases). The CDR3 runs to 15 residues. Trimming removed 4 bases from V and 5 bases from J, with 17 bases in between. Germline CDR1 LGHDT, CDR2 YNNKEL (reference sequence). CDR3 DNA: TGTGCCAGCAGCCGGGGCGCGATAGAAAGGGAGACCCAGTACTTC. Translated: CASSRGAIERETQYF.

CDR3 nucleotides: TGTGCCAGCAGCTTAGTCGGGACTAGGGGAACCGGGGAGCTGTTTTTT. Translation: CASSLVGTRGTGELFF. V gene TRBV11-2 combines with J gene TRBJ2-2; 8 nucleotides align to TRBD2. The germline V gene encodes CDR1 SGHAT and CDR2 FQNNGV. V lost 1 base to trimming and J lost 5 bases; unmatched junction nucleotides: 6. The CDR3 is 16 residues long.

This rearrangement joins TRBV30 to TRBJ1-1; tentative D call: TRBD1 (6 bases). This CDR3 comprises 13 residues. V gave up 3 bases and J gave up 2 bases, with 10 bases separating them. Germline CDR1 GTSNPN, CDR2 SVGIG (reference sequence). The CDR3 DNA is TGTGCCTGGAGCAGGGGAATCAACACTGAAGCTTTCTTT. This encodes CAWSRGINTEAFF.

The CDR3 DNA reads as TGTGCCAGCTCACCAATAGGGACAGGGGCTGAGGGCTACACCTTC. Protein: CASSPIGTGAEGYTF. V and J are TRBV18 and TRBJ1-2; 10 bases line up with TRBD1. Trimming removed 2 bases from V and 8 bases from J; junction bases left unmatched: 8. Germline V gene data show CDR1 as KGHSH and CDR2 as LQKENI. The CDR3 covers 15 residues.

This rearrangement joins TRBV7-2 to TRBJ2-5, with 9 bases that match TRBD2. After removal of 2 bases from V and 5 bases from J, the junction contained 9 bases not matched to a gene. The CDR3 runs 16 residues. The V gene's germline CDR1 is SGHTA and CDR2 FQGNSA. In DNA, the CDR3 is TGTGCCAGCAGCTTACTAGCGGCGGGGGGGCGTGAGACCCAGTACTTC. Translating gives CASSLLAAGGRETQYF.

The chain carries TRBV4-1 and TRBJ1-2, with 7 bases fitting TRBD1. The CDR3 runs to 14 residues. J was trimmed by 8 bases and V by 3 bases; bases with no gene match: 9. Germline CDR1 and CDR2: MGHRA and YSYEKL. The CDR3 loop is CASSQNDRVTGYTF. The CDR3 DNA reads as TGCGCCAGCAGCCAGAATGACAGGGTGACCGGCTACACCTTC.

The V call is TRBV6-6, the J call TRBJ2-2; tentatively, D is TRBD1 (6 bases). The CDR3 totals 15 residues. Trimming left V 6 bases short and J 4 bases short, with 15 bases between. The germline V gene has CDR1 MNHNY and CDR2 SVGAGI (reference sequence). This chain's CDR3 is CASRPQTGSTGELFF. CDR3 bases: TGTGCCAGCAGGCCGCAAACAGGGTCCACCGGGGAGCTGTTTTTT.

The rearrangement joins TRBV3-1 (or the pseudogene TRBV3-2) to TRBJ2-1; a possible D gene is TRBD1 (6 bases). The CDR3 is made up of 15 amino acids. Germline loops: CDR1 LGHDT, CDR2 YNNKEL (reference sequence). Trimming left V 4 bases short and J 2 bases short, with 12 bases between. This chain's CDR3 is CASSPGAAPYNEQFF. The DNA for the CDR3 is TGTGCCAGCAGCCCAGGGGCAGCTCCCTACAATGAGCAGTTCTTC.

The V gene is TRBV6-1, the J gene TRBJ2-1; tentatively, D is TRBD1 (5 bases). Germline V gene lookup returns CDR1 MNHNS and CDR2 SASEGT. This CDR3 is 16 amino acids long. The ends were cut back, 4 bases at V and 2 bases at J, with 15 bases in the middle. CDR3 sequence reads: CASSGLRANTYNEQFF. The CDR3 DNA reads as TGTGCCAGCAGTGGGCTCAGGGCGAATACCTACAATGAGCAGTTCTTC.

V and J are TRBV7-9 and TRBJ2-7, with D perhaps matching TRBD1 (6 bases). V was trimmed by 4 bases and J by 5 bases, leaving 18 bases between them. The CDR3 is 15 residues long. CDR1 and CDR2 from the germline V gene are SEHNR and FQNEAQ (reference sequence). In DNA form, the CDR3 reads TGTGCCAGCAGCTCAATGGGCAGGGGAAGCCACGAGCAGTACTTC. Translating gives CASSSMGRGSHEQYF.

J is TRBJ2-7 and V is TRBV6-2 or TRBV6-3, with D unresolved. The CDR3 contains 12 residues. Germline-derived CDR1 and CDR2 are MNHEY and SVGEGT. The ends were cut back, 6 bases at V and 4 bases at J, with 10 bases in the middle. CDR3 amino acids: CASSPPLYEQYF. CDR3 DNA: TGTGCCAGCAGCCCACCGCTATACGAGCAGTACTTC.

V usage is TRBV5-8 and J usage is TRBJ1-5; TRBD1 matches 9 bases. The germline V gene has CDR1 SGHTS and CDR2 YDEGEE. Trimming at V came to 2 bases and at J to 4 bases, leaving 4 bases not matched to a gene. The CDR3 loop spans 15 amino acids. The CDR3 DNA sequence: TGTGCCAGCAGCTTACAGGGGGCGCAGAATCAGCCCCAGCATTTT. Protein product: CASSLQGAQNQPQHF.

This sequence joins TRBV15 and TRBJ2-7; TRBD1 agrees at 9 bases. Germline CDR1 LNHNV, CDR2 YYDKDF (reference sequence). The trim removed 0 bases at V and 6 bases at J, leaving 3 bases unmatched. This CDR3 region has 14 residues. CDR3 bases: TGTGCCACCAGCAGAGATGGGACAGGGAGCGAGCAGTACTTC. It is translated as CATSRDGTGSEQYF.

The CDR3 reads CATSGGTESTDTQYF. In nucleotides, the CDR3 is TGTGCCACCAGTGGCGGGACGGAGAGCACAGATACGCAGTATTTT. V is TRBV24-1 and J is TRBJ2-3; maybe TRBD2 (6 bases). The germline CDR1 and CDR2 sequences are KGHDR and SFDVKD. The CDR3 runs to 15 residues. The ends were cut back, 5 bases at V and 0 bases at J, with 11 bases in the middle.

J is TRBJ2-3 and V is TRBV28; 9 positions match TRBD2. This CDR3 is 15 amino acids long. Germline CDR1 MDHEN, CDR2 SYDVKM. Trimming cost V 1 base and J 5 bases; bases outside gene matches: 4. CDR3 nucleotide sequence: TGTGCCAGCAGTTTATTGAGTAGCGGGGGAGATACGCAGTATTTT. Amino acid sequence: CASSLLSSGGDTQYF.

The chain combines TRBV5-4 with TRBJ1-2; 8 positions match TRBD1. Germline CDR1 reads SGHNT; CDR2 reads YYREEE (reference sequence). Trimming cost V 3 bases and J 0 bases; bases outside gene matches: 1. The CDR3 loop spans 14 amino acids. The CDR3 here is CASSSGGANYGYTF. The CDR3 bases are TGTGCCAGCAGCTCAGGGGGCGCTAACTATGGCTACACCTTC.

The V and J genes are TRBV30 and TRBJ1-1, with 7 bases matching TRBD1. Germline trimming cut 3 bases from V and 5 bases from J; bases unmatched to any gene: 0. The CDR3 loop spans 11 amino acids. Germline assignment: CDR1 GTSNPN and CDR2 SVGIG (reference sequence). CDR3 coding DNA: TGTGCCTGGAGGGACAGGACTGAAGCTTTCTTT. This encodes CAWRDRTEAFF.

The chain carries TRBV11-1 and TRBJ2-2; a possible D gene is TRBD1 (7 bases). Germline CDR1 and CDR2: SGHAT and FQDESV (reference sequence). CDR3 length equals 16 residues. Trimming took off 7 bases at V and 5 bases at J, with 20 bases between the two ends. The CDR3 nucleotides are TGTGCCAGCACGGTCCCGGGGGCAGGGGGGACCGGGGAGCTGTTTTTT. It specifies CASTVPGAGGTGELFF.